Below, one T cell receptor (beta chain) is given with its context. Its specificity is not known. The study ran its PCR with 60 Vbeta and 13 Jbeta primers. TCRdb keeps only in-frame clones here, not all; method: immunoSEQ multiplex PCR. This repertoire includes roughly 80,000 clones. The data stem from a study of cytomegalovirus exposure and HLA in healthy donors. Study results and limitations: A link between a missense DCLRE1C variant and TCR beta V- and J-gene trimming emerged from a later analysis.

The germline V gene has CDR1 SGHKS and CDR2 YYEKEE (reference sequence). V lost 1 base, J lost 3 bases, and 11 bases lay in between. The CDR3 consists of 15 residues. The sample taken for sequencing was PBMCs. The chain is built from TRBV5-5 and TRBJ1-5, with D possibly matching TRBD1 (5 bases). This receptor was obtained from a man aged 45-60 years in good health and CMV-seronegative. CDR3 in DNA: TGTGCCAGCAGCTTGTCAGGGTACCTCAATCAGCCCCAGCATTTT. Amino acid sequence: CASSLSGYLNQPQHF.